One sample yielded the 17 T cell receptor beta chains listed below, sequenced in a study of beta chain features in type 1 diabetes. Of the isolated RNA, all was reverse transcribed, and so the sequenced material was expressed TCRB transcripts. This table comes from immunoSEQ multiplex PCR, and its TCRdb copy is limited to in-frame clones, with some not included. The sample includes hundreds of thousands of clones, 68% of them seen just once. The sequenced material came from naive CD4+ T cells from blood. Source of these receptors: a man aged 25-45 years in good health.

CDR3 protein: CASSSTGTGARTDTQYF. In DNA, the CDR3 is TGTGCCAGCAGCTCCACCGGGACAGGGGCCCGCACAGATACGCAGTATTTT. This chain links TRBV13 with TRBJ2-3; TRBD1 agrees at 10 bases. V was clipped by 4 bases and J by 1 base; unmatched bases: 8. The CDR3 spans 17 residues. Germline V gives CDR1 PRHDT, CDR2 FYEKMQ (reference sequence).

The chain uses TRBV14 and TRBJ2-7; 9 nucleotides agree with TRBD2. The CDR3 consists of 15 residues. Germline V gives CDR1 SGHDN, CDR2 FVKESK. V was pared by 0 bases and J by 2 bases, with 2 bases of the junction left unmatched. The CDR3 loop reads CASSQEASGAYEQYF. Here the CDR3 DNA reads TGTGCCAGCAGCCAAGAGGCTAGCGGGGCCTACGAGCAGTACTTC.

This clone came up once. V gene TRBV29-1 combines with J gene TRBJ1-2; 9 bases map to TRBD1. This CDR3 has 17 residues. The trim removed 4 bases at V and 4 bases at J, leaving 16 bases unmatched. The germline V gene encodes CDR1 SQVTM and CDR2 ANQGSEA. The CDR3 spells CSVAYARTGAYSYGYTF. Here the CDR3 DNA reads TGCAGCGTTGCGTATGCAAGGACAGGGGCCTATAGCTATGGCTACACCTTC.

This clone came up once. V is TRBV28 and J is TRBJ1-2, with D unclear. The CDR3 is made up of 13 amino acids. V lost 3 bases and J lost 7, with 12 bases in between. The germline CDR1 and CDR2 sequences are MDHEN and SYDVKM. CDR3 coding DNA: TGTGCCAGCAGTTTGGGAGGGCCTGGTGGCTACACCTTC. This codes for CASSLGGPGGYTF.

V is TRBV28 and J is TRBJ2-7; D gene uncertain. Germline V gene sequence: CDR1 MDHEN, CDR2 SYDVKM. V lost 2 bases and J 3 bases, leaving 5 bases between the germline ends. The CDR3 sequence is 12 residues long. The CDR3 region is CASSLRRYEQYF. The CDR3 nucleotides read TGTGCCAGCAGTTTAAGGCGCTACGAGCAGTACTTC.

The chain recombines TRBV23-1 with TRBJ2-7; D tentatively reads TRBD1 or TRBD2 (5 bases each). TRBV23-1 is annotated as an ORF whose role is uncertain. Trimming removed 4 bases at V and 4 bases at J, with 11 bases between. This CDR3 has 13 amino acids. The CDR3 region has the DNA TGCGCCAGCAGTCTGCCGGGGCGGTACGAGCAGTACTTC. Encoded protein: CASSLPGRYEQYF.

This clone occurred once. This chain connects TRBV4-3 to TRBJ2-3, with D possibly being TRBD1 or TRBD2 (5 bases each). CDR1 and CDR2 from the germline V gene are LGHNA and YSLEER. Deletions cut 0 bases from V and 6 bases from J, with 13 bases between. This CDR3 spans 15 amino acids. CDR3 sequence: CASSQEGTQVDTQYF. The CDR3 bases are TGCGCCAGCAGCCAAGAAGGGACCCAGGTCGATACGCAGTATTTT.

This chain joins TRBV18 and TRBJ2-2; D uncertain. V was clipped by 2 bases and J by 0 bases, with 4 bases between them. This CDR3 is built from 14 residues. Germline CDR1 reads KGHSH; CDR2 reads LQKENI. In DNA, the CDR3 is TGTGCCAGCTCACCAGCTCCGAACACCGGGGAGCTGTTTTTT. Amino acids: CASSPAPNTGELFF.

The chain couples TRBV30 to TRBJ2-3; D gene unclear. CDR3 length: 13 amino acids. Germline CDR1 GTSNPN, CDR2 SVGIG (reference sequence). Trimming pared 2 bases from V and 6 bases from J, leaving 12 bases between. The CDR3 region is CAWSTSWMDTQYF. CDR3 coding DNA: TGTGCCTGGAGTACCTCCTGGATGGATACGCAGTATTTT.

For this clone: This CDR3 is also generated by other DNA sequences in the sample. The CDR3 DNA follows: TGTGCCTGGAGTGCCGGTCTTTCTGGGGCCAACGTCCTGACTTTC. The encoded protein is CAWSAGLSGANVLTF. This chain joins TRBV30 and TRBJ2-6; unclear D gene. Trimming shortened V by 1 base and J by 1 base, and 8 bases separated the two germline ends. Per the germline V gene, CDR1 is GTSNPN and CDR2 is SVGIG (reference sequence). CDR3 length: 15 amino acids.

The DNA for the CDR3 is TGTGCCACCAGGGCTGTAGGGAGGGGGCGTTCACCCCTCCACTTT. Its protein is CATRAVGRGRSPLHF. The genes are TRBV15 and TRBJ1-6; 7 bases are a match to TRBD1. The CDR3 is 15 residues long. Germline V gene lookup returns CDR1 LNHNV and CDR2 YYDKDF (reference sequence). V shed 6 bases, J shed 9 bases, and the junction held 11 bases outside the gene matches.

This clone occurred a few times. The same CDR3 arises from other DNA sequences in this sample as well. This chain connects TRBV29-1 to TRBJ2-1; a possible D gene is TRBD1 (6 bases). Trimming shortened V by 4 bases and J by 0 bases, and 10 bases separated the two germline ends. The CDR3 contains 14 residues. Looked up from germline, CDR1 is SQVTM and CDR2 is ANQGSEA. The CDR3, as DNA: TGCAGCGTTGTAGGGGGATACTCCTACAATGAGCAGTTCTTC. Amino acids: CSVVGGYSYNEQFF.

The chain uses TRBV15 and TRBJ2-1; 8 bases agree with TRBD1. The CDR3 is 18 amino acids. Germline-derived CDR1 and CDR2 are LNHNV and YYDKDF (reference sequence). Trimming at V came to 4 bases and at J to 5 bases, leaving 16 bases not matched to a gene. The CDR3 sequence: CATSNPKGGQGADNEQFF. CDR3 coding DNA: TGTGCCACCAGCAATCCGAAGGGTGGCCAGGGGGCCGACAATGAGCAGTTCTTC.

The genes are TRBV7-9 and TRBJ1-4; no reliable D call. The length of the CDR3 is 13 residues. In germline, CDR1 is SEHNR, CDR2 FQNEAQ (reference sequence). The V end lost 2 bases, the J end lost 8 bases, and 9 bases lay between the germline ends. In nucleotides, the CDR3 is TGTGCCAGCAGCTTATCGGGTTCAGAAAAACTGTTTTTT. Protein sequence: CASSLSGSEKLFF.

J is TRBJ1-6 and V is TRBV15; 8 bases agree with TRBD1. Losses at the gene ends were 4 bases for V and 4 bases for J; bases not matched to a gene: 3. Germline V gene sequence: CDR1 LNHNV, CDR2 YYDKDF (reference sequence). The CDR3 runs 15 residues. CDR3 bases: TGTGCCACCAGCATGTGGACAGGGTATAATTCACCCCTCCACTTT. Protein: CATSMWTGYNSPLHF. Full variable domain (remainder filled in from reference TRBV15 and TRBJ1-6): DAMVIQNPRYQVTQFGKPVTLSCSQTLNHNVMYWYQQKSSQAPKLLFHYYDKDFNNEADTPDNFQSRRPNTSFCFLDIRSPGLGDTAMYLCATSMWTGYNSPLHFGNGTRLTVT.

The rearrangement joins TRBV7-9 to TRBJ1-2; D remains ambiguous. With 5 bases removed from V and 2 bases from J, the gap between germline ends came to 12 bases. The CDR3 is 14 amino acids. The germline CDR1 and CDR2 sequences are SEHNR and FQNEAQ (reference sequence). CDR3 region: CASSPLAVNYGYTF. The CDR3 bases are TGTGCCAGCAGCCCACTGGCAGTCAACTATGGCTACACCTTC.

There are a few counts of this clone. Other DNA sequences from this sample encode an identical CDR3 as well. This chain uses TRBV29-1 with TRBJ2-3; D is uncertain. The V end was cut by 6 bases, the J end by 6 bases, with 7 bases between. CDR1 SQVTM and CDR2 ANQGSEA come from the germline V gene. This CDR3 spans 10 amino acids. This CDR3 is CSVGRDTQYF. CDR3 nucleotide sequence: TGCAGCGTGGGCCGCGATACGCAGTATTTT.